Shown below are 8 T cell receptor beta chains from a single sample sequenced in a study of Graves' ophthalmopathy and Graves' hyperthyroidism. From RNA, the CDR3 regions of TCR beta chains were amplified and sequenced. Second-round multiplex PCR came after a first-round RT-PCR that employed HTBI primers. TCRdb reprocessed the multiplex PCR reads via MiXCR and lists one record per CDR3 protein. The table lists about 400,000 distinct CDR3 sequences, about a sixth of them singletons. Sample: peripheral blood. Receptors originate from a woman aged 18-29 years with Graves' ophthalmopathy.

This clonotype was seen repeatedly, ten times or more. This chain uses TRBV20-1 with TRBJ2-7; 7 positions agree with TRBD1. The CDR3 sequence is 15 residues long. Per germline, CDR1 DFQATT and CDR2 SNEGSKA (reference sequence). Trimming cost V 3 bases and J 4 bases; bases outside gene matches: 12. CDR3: CSASDTGQVPYEQYF. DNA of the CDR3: TGCAGTGCTAGCGACACCGGACAGGTCCCATACGAGCAGTACTTC.

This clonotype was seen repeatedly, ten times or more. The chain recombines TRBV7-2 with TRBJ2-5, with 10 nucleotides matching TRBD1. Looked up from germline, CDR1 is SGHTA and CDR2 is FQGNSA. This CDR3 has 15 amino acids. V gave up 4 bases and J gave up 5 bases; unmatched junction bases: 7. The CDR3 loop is CASSYDRGLRETQYF. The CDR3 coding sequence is TGTGCCAGCAGCTACGACAGGGGGCTAAGGGAGACCCAGTACTTC.

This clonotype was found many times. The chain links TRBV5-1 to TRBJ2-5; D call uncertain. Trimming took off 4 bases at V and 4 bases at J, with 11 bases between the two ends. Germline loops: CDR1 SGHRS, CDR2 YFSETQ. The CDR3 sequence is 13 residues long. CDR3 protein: CASSPFTGETQYF. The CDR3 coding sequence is TGCGCCAGCAGCCCCTTTACGGGAGAGACCCAGTACTTC. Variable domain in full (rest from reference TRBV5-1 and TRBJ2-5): KAGVTQTPRYLIKTRGQQVTLSCSPISGHRSVSWYQQTPGQGLQFLFEYFSETQRNKGNFPGRFSGRQFSNSRSEMNVSTLELGDSALYLCASSPFTGETQYFGPGTRLLVL.

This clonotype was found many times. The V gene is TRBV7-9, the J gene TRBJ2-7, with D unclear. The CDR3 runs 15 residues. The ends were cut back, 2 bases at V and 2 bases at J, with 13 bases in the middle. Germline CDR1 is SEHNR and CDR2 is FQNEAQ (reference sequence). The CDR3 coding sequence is TGTGCCAGCAGCTTATATGGATCAGGCCCCTACGAGCAGTACTTC. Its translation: CASSLYGSGPYEQYF.

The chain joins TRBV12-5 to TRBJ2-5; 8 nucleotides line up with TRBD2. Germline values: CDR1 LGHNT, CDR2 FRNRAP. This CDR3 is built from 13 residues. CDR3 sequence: CASKASGQETQYF. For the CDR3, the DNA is TGTGCCAGCAAGGCTAGCGGGCAAGAGACCCAGTACTTC. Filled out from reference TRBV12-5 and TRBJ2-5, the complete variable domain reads DARVTQTPRHKVTEMGQEVTMRCQPILGHNTVFWYRQTMMQGLELLAYFRNRAPLDDSGMPKDRFSAEMPDATLATLKIQPSEPRDSAVYFCASKASGQETQYFGPGTRLLVL.

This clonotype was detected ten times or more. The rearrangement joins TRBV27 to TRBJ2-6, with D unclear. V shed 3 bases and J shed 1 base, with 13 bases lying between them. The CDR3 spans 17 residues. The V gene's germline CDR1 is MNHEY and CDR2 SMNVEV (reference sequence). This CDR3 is CASSFRIDGSGANVLTF. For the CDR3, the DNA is TGTGCCAGCAGTTTTCGTATCGATGGGTCTGGGGCCAACGTCCTGACTTTC.

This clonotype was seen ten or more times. The CDR3 loop is CASKSLAMETQYF. Here the CDR3 DNA reads TGTGCCAGCAAGAGCCTAGCGATGGAGACCCAGTACTTC. The chain is built from TRBV12-3 or TRBV12-4 and TRBJ2-5; D may be TRBD2 (6 bases). Trimming shortened V by 7 bases and J by 5 bases, and 14 bases separated the two germline ends. This CDR3 has 13 residues.

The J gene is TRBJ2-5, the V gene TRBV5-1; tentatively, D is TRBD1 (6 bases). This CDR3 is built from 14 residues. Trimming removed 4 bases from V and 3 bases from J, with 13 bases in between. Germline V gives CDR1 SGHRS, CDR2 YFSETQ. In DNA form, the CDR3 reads TGCGCCAGCAGCGACGGGACACCAAAAGAGACCCAGTACTTC. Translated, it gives CASSDGTPKETQYF. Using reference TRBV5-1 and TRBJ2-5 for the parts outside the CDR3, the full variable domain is KAGVTQTPRYLIKTRGQQVTLSCSPISGHRSVSWYQQTPGQGLQFLFEYFSETQRNKGNFPGRFSGRQFSNSRSEMNVSTLELGDSALYLCASSDGTPKETQYFGPGTRLLVL.